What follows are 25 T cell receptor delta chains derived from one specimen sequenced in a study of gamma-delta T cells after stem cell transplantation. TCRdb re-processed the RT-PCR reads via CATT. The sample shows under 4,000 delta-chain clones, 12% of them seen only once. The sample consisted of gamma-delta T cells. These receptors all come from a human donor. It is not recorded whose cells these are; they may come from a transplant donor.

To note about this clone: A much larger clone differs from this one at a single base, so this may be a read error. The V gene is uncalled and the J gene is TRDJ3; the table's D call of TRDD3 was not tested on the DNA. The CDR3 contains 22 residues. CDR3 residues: CACDPAITGGNTSSWDTQQMFF. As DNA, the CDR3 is TGTGCCTGTGACCCCGCCATTACTGGGGGAAATACGAGCTCCTGGGACACCCAACAGATGTTTTTC.

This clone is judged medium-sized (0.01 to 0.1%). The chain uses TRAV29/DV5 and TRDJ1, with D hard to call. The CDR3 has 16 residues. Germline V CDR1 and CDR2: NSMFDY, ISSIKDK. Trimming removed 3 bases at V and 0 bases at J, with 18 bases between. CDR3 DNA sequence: TGTGCAGCAAATCTCCGACGGGGTACGCACACCGATAAACTCATCTTT. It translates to CAANLRRGTHTDKLIF.

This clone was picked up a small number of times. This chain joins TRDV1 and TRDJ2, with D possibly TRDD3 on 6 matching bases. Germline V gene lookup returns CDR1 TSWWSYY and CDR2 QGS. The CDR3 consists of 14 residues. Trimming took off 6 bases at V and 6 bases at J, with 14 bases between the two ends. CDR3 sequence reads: CALGPLRGSAQLFF. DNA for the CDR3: TGTGCTCTTGGACCCCTGAGGGGATCAGCACAACTCTTCTTT.

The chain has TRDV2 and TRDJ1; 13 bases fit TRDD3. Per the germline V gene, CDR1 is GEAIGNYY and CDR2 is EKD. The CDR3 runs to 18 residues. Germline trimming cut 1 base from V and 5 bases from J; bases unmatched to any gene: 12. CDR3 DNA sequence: TGTGCCTGTGACACGCGCCTCTTACTGGGGGATACGAGGGATAAACTCATCTTT. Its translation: CACDTRLLLGDTRDKLIF.

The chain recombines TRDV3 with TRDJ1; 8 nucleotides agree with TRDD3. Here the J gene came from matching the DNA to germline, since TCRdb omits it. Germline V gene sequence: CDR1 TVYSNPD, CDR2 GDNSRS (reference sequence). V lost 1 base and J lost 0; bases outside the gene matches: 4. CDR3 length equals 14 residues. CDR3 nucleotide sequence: TGTGCCTTTACTGGGGGACTTTACACCGATAAACTCATCTTT. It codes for CAFTGGLYTDKLIF.

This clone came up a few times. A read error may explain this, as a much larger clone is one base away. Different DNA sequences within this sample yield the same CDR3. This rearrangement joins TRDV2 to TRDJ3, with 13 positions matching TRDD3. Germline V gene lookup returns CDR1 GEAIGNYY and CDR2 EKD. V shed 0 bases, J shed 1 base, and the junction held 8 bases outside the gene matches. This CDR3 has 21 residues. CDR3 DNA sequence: TGTGCCTGTGACACCGATACTGGGGGATACGCCAGTTCCTGGGACACCCGACAGATGTTTTTC. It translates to CACDTDTGGYASSWDTRQMFF.

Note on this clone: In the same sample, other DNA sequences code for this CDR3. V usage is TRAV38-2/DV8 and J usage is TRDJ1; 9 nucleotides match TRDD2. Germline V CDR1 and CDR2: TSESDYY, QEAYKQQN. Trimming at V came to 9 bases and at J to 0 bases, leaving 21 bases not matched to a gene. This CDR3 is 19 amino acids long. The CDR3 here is CAWEPSYEELPRYTDKLIF. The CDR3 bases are TGTGCTTGGGAGCCTTCCTACGAGGAGTTACCCCGGTACACCGATAAACTCATCTTT.

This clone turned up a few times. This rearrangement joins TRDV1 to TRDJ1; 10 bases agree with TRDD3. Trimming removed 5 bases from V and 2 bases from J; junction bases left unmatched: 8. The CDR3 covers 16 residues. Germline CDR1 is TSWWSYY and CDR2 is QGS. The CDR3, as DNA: TGTGCTCTTGGGCCGACTGTACTGGGGGATACCGATAAACTCATCTTT. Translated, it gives CALGPTVLGDTDKLIF.

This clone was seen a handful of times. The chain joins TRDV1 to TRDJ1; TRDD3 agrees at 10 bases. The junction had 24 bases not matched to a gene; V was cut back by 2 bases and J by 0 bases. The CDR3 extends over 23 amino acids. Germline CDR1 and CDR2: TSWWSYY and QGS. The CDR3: CALGEASVSVAYWGMPHTDKLIF. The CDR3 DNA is TGTGCTCTTGGGGAAGCCTCAGTATCAGTGGCTTACTGGGGGATGCCCCACACCGATAAACTCATCTTT.

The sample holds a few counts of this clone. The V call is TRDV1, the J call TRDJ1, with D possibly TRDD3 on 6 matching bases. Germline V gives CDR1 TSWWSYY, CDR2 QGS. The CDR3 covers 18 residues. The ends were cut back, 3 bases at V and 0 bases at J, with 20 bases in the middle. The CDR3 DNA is TGTGCTCTTGGGGACCTTTACCTGGGGAAACCTTACACCGATAAACTCATCTTT. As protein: CALGDLYLGKPYTDKLIF.

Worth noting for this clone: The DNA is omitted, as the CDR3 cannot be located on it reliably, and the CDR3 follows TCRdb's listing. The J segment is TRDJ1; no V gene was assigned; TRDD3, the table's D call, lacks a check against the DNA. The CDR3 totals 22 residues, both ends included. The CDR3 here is CSVLLCSKLSTGGGGYTDKLIF.

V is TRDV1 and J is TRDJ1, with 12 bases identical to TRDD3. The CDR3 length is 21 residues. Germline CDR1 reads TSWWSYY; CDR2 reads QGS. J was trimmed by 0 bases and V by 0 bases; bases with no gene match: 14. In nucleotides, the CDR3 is TGTGCTCTTGGGGAACTTCTACTGGGGGATACCATGGTCCCGTACACCGATAAACTCATCTTT. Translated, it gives CALGELLLGDTMVPYTDKLIF.

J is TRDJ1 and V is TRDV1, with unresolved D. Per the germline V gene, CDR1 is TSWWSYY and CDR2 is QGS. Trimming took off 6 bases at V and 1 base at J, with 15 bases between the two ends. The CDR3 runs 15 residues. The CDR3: CALGGPEGLTDKLIF. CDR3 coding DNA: TGTGCTCTTGGAGGCCCCGAAGGACTCACCGATAAACTCATCTTT.

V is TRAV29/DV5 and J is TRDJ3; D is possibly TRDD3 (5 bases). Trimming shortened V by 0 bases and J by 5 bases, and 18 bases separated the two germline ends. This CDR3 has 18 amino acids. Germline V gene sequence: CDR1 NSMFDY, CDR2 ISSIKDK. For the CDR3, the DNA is TGTGCAGCAAGCGGGGGAGTTCCGGGGGCCGGGGACACCCGACAGATGTTTTTC. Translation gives CAASGGVPGAGDTRQMFF.

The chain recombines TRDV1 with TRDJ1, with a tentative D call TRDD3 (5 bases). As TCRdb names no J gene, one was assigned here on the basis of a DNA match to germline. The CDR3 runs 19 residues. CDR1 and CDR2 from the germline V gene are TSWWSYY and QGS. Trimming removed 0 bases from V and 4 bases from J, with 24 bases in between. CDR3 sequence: CALGELGRERYWSGDKLIF. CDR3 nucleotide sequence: TGTGCTCTTGGGGAACTAGGTCGAGAACGCTACTGGTCTGGCGATAAACTCATCTTT.

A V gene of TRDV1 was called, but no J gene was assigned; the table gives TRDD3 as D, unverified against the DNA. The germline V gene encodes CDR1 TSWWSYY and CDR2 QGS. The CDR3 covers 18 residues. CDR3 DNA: TGTGCTCTTGGGGAACTAGCCCTACGGGGGATACGGAACGATAAACTCATCTTC. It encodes CALGELALRGIRNDKLIF.

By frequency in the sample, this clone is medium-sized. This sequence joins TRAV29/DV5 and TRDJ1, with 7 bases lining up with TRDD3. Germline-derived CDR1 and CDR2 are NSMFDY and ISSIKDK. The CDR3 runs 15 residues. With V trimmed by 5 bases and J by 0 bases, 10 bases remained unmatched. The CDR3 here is CAASTGDQDTDKLIF. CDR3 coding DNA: TGTGCAGCCAGTACTGGGGACCAGGACACCGATAAACTCATCTTT.

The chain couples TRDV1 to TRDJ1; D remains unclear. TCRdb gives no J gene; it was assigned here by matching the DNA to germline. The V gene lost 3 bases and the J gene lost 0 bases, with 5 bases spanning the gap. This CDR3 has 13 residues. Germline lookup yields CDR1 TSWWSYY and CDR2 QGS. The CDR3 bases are TGTGCTCTTGGGGAGGGGTACACCGATAAACTCATCTTT. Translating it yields CALGEGYTDKLIF.

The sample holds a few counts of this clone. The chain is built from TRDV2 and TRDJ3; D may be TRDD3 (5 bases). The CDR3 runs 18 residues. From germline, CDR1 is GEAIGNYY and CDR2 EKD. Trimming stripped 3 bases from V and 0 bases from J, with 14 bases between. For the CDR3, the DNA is TGTGCCTGTGACCTGCCGGGGGGCCTCTCCTGGGACACCCGACAGATGTTTTTC. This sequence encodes CACDLPGGLSWDTRQMFF.

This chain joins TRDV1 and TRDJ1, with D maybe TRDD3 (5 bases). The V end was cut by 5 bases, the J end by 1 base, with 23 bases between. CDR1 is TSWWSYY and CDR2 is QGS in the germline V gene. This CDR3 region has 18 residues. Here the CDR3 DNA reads TGTGCTCTTGGGCTTGGGTTCCGAGAAGGGGACAGCACCGATAAACTCATCTTT. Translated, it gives CALGLGFREGDSTDKLIF.

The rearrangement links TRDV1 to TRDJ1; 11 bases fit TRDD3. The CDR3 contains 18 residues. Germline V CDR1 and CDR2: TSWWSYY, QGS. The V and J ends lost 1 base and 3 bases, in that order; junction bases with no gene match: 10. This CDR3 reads CALGEHLPTGGYADKLIF. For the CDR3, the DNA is TGTGCTCTTGGGGAACACCTTCCTACTGGGGGATATGCCGATAAACTCATCTTT.

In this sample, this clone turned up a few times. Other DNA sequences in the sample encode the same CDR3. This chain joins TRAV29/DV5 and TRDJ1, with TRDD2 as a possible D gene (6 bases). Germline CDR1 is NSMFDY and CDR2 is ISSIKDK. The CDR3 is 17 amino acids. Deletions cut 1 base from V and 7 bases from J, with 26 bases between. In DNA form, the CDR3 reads TGTGCAGCAAGCCACCTTCCGATAACCGATGATACAGTTAAACTCATCTTT. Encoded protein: CAASHLPITDDTVKLIF.

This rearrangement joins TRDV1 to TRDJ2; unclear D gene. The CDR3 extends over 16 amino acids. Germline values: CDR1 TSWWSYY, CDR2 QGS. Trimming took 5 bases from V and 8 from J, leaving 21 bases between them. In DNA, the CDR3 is TGTGCTCTTGGGCCCCTAACGCAAGCGATAGGGGCACAACTCTTCTTT. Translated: CALGPLTQAIGAQLFF.

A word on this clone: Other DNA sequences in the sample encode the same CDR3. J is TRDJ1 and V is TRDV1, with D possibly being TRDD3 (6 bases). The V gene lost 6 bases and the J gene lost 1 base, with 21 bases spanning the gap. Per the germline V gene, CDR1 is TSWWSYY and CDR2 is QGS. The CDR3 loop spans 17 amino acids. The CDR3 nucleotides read TGTGCTCTTGGCCCCACGGGAGGTGGATACAGCACCGATAAACTCATCTTT. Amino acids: CALGPTGGGYSTDKLIF.

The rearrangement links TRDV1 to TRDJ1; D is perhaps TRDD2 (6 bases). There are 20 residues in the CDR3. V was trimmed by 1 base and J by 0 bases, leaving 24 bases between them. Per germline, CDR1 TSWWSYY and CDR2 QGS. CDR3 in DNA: TGTGCTCTTGGGGAACCCCCCCCTCCTACGAGCGGGGGGTACACCGATAAACTCATCTTT. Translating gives CALGEPPPPTSGGYTDKLIF.